The following is a T cell receptor (beta chain) sequence with its context. Its antigen is as yet unknown. The data were taken from a study of vaccination effects on CD4 cells after COVID-19. Libraries were prepared by immunoSEQ multiplex PCR; TCRdb keeps only in-frame clonotypes and omits some of them. The repertoire has about 46,000 clones, about 70% of them found once; the top ten carry about 16%. ViraFEST used viral peptide pools to expand antigen-specific CD4+ T cells before sequencing. Following culture for roughly 10 days, CD4+ T cells were isolated. Of the BNT162b2 and mRNA-1273 vaccines, participants received two doses of one or the other. V lost 3 bases to trimming and J lost 3 bases, with 12 bases between them. The CDR3 sequence is 14 residues long. Germline CDR1 reads SQVTM; CDR2 reads ANQGSEA.

The chain links TRBV29-1 to TRBJ2-1; D is unclear. The sequencing here drew on CD4+ T cells from PBMCs cultured with HCoV-OC43 spike peptides, taken after COVID-19 vaccination. Noted subset: HCoV-OC43 spike overlapping peptide pool stimulation. This TCR was recovered from a human donor who received a COVID-19 vaccine. The CDR3 region is CSVDPGRRYNEQFF. CDR3 DNA: TGCAGCGTTGACCCAGGCAGGCGCTACAATGAGCAGTTCTTC.